This T cell receptor (beta chain) was captured by sequencing in a study of OX40 agonist ivuxolimab in advanced cancers. Overall study: At approximately 80% male, the cohort had a mean age of around 56 years, ranging from about 23 to 80.

Repertoires were generated with immunoSEQ multiplex PCR, while TCRdb's copy carries only in-frame clones and drops some. The table shows 45,000 to 60,000 clones, with 85% to 90% occurring only once. V lost 7 bases and J 2 bases, leaving 14 bases between the germline ends. The V gene's germline CDR1 is MNHNS and CDR2 SASEGT. CDR3 length: 14 amino acids. Turning to this clone: What it binds is unknown.

Regarding the study as a whole: Doses of 0.1 to 3.0 mg/kg were accompanied by clonal expansion of CD4+ and CD8+ blood T cells by week 6.

The material sequenced was CD4+ or CD8+ T cells sorted from blood, taken in a trial of the OX40 agonist ivuxolimab. The V and J genes are TRBV6-1 and TRBJ1-2; D unresolved. The source is an adult with an advanced solid tumor such as melanoma, head and neck, liver or kidney cancer. CDR3 sequence reads: CASTLNKGNYGYTF. In DNA, the CDR3 is TGTGCCAGCACCCTGAATAAAGGAAACTATGGCTACACCTTC.